This T cell receptor (beta chain) was recorded in a study of CD8 T cells in Susac syndrome. Random hexamers were used to reverse transcribe an amount of roughly 0.45 to 1 ug RNA. TCRdb re-derived calls from the immunoSEQ multiplex PCR reads in MiXCR, one entry per CDR3 protein. The repertoire holds some 180,000 distinct CDR3 sequences, over 85% seen once, with approximately 0.098% in the top ten. The CDR3 is made up of 13 amino acids. CDR1 is LNHDA and CDR2 is SQIVND in the germline V gene (reference sequence). Unmatched junction bases numbered 5, after V lost 3 bases and J lost 6 bases. The TCR comes from a human donor in good health. Sequenced material: CD4+ T cells from PBMCs. The chain uses TRBV19 and TRBJ2-7, with 7 bases matching TRBD1. This chain's CDR3 is CASSIRTGGEQYV. The CDR3 DNA is TGTGCCAGTAGTATCAGGACAGGAGGCGAGCAGTACGTC.